Presented here are 9 T cell receptor beta chains from one specimen sequenced in a study of T cell clones after liver transplantation. Produced via immunoSEQ multiplex PCR; TCRdb's table is partial and in-frame only. The sample includes tens of thousands of clones, 75% to 90% of them seen just once. The input for sequencing was CD4+ T cells from blood, taken 12 months after liver transplant. These receptors were obtained from a human patient who received a liver transplant. T cells may partly derive from the graft donor.

This clone was seen only a few times. This chain uses TRBV11-2 with TRBJ2-1; 9 nucleotides align to TRBD2. V trimming: 1 base; J trimming: 10 bases; junction bases outside the gene matches: 2. The CDR3 totals 13 residues. CDR1 SGHAT and CDR2 FQNNGV come from the germline V gene. The CDR3 sequence: CASSLGTSDEQFF. The CDR3 DNA reads TGTGCCAGCAGCTTAGGGACTAGCGACGAGCAGTTCTTC.

A few counts support this clone. The chain is built from TRBV28 and TRBJ1-1, with a tentative D call TRBD1 (5 bases). V was trimmed by 5 bases and J by 12 bases, leaving 13 bases between them. Germline V lookup: CDR1 MDHEN, CDR2 SYDVKM. This CDR3 spans 11 amino acids. Here the CDR3 DNA reads TGTGCCAGCAGTGTGACAGACGGGCCTTTCTTT. Its protein is CASSVTDGPFF.

The chain links TRBV7-2 to TRBJ2-3; maybe TRBD2 (6 bases). Germline loops: CDR1 SGHTA, CDR2 FQGNSA. This CDR3 contains 15 residues. V dropped 3 bases and J dropped 2 bases, with 12 bases sitting between them. As DNA, the CDR3 is TGTGCCAGCAGCTTCTTCGGCGGGAACACAGATACGCAGTATTTT. Translation gives CASSFFGGNTDTQYF.

V and J are TRBV5-1 and TRBJ1-1, with 9 bases matching TRBD1. V dropped 3 bases and J dropped 4; count of bases not matched to a gene: 4. Per the germline V gene, CDR1 is SGHRS and CDR2 is YFSETQ. CDR3 length: 14 residues. CDR3 sequence (DNA): TGCGCCAGCAGCTCCATGACAGGGGGCACTGAAGCTTTCTTT. Translation: CASSSMTGGTEAFF.

The chain links TRBV2 to TRBJ2-3, with D unresolved. Germline CDR1 is SNHLY and CDR2 is FYNNEI. Deletions cut 4 bases from V and 2 bases from J, with 4 bases between. CDR3 length equals 12 residues. The CDR3 coding sequence is TGTGCCAGCAGTGGAAACACAGATACGCAGTATTTT. It encodes CASSGNTDTQYF. Full variable domain (missing parts from reference TRBV2 and TRBJ2-3): EPEVTQTPSHQVTQMGQEVILRCVPISNHLYFYWYRQILGQKVEFLVSFYNNEISEKSEIFDDQFSVERPDGSNFTLKIRSTKLEDSAMYFCASSGNTDTQYFGPGTRLTVL.

This clone was picked up one time. The genes are TRBV21-1 and TRBJ2-1; the listed D gene, TRBD2, was not tested against the DNA. TRBV21-1 is a listed pseudogene. This CDR3 region has 18 residues. In nucleotides, the CDR3 is TGTGCCAGCAGCAAACTGCGTATTCTAGCGAGCTCCTACAATGAGCAGTTCTTC. Translated, it gives CASSKLRILASSYNEQFF.

The chain recombines TRBV5-1 with TRBJ2-5, with 10 bases matching TRBD2. The CDR3 is 15 amino acids. Germline CDR1 is SGHRS and CDR2 is YFSETQ. Germline trimming cut 3 bases from V and 4 bases from J; bases unmatched to any gene: 6. The CDR3 reads CASSSSGRSGETQYF. The DNA for the CDR3 is TGCGCCAGCAGCTCTAGCGGGAGAAGTGGAGAGACCCAGTACTTC. Using reference TRBV5-1 and TRBJ2-5 for the parts outside the CDR3, the full variable domain is KAGVTQTPRYLIKTRGQQVTLSCSPISGHRSVSWYQQTPGQGLQFLFEYFSETQRNKGNFPGRFSGRQFSNSRSEMNVSTLELGDSALYLCASSSSGRSGETQYFGPGTRLLVL.

The chain uses TRBV4-3 and TRBJ1-3, with a weak D call TRBD1 (5 bases). Germline CDR1 reads LGHNA; CDR2 reads YSLEER. The CDR3 consists of 14 residues. V dropped 6 bases and J dropped 0 bases, with 9 bases sitting between them. For the CDR3, the DNA is TGCGCCAGCAGTCAGACAGTCTCTGGAAACACCATATATTTT. Amino acids: CASSQTVSGNTIYF.

The rearrangement uses TRBV7-2 and TRBJ1-1; 7 nucleotides match TRBD1. Trimming cost V 5 bases and J 0 bases; bases outside gene matches: 12. Germline V gene lookup returns CDR1 SGHTA and CDR2 FQGNSA. The CDR3 has 17 residues. This CDR3 reads CASSPQQGNWMNTEAFF. In DNA, the CDR3 is TGTGCCAGCAGCCCACAACAGGGGAATTGGATGAACACTGAAGCTTTCTTT.